This T cell receptor (beta chain) was recovered during a study of T cells in tumors after PD-1 blockade. Study-wide background: Blood samples averaged around 120,000 templates (range roughly 24,000-280,000) and roughly 39,000 unique clonotypes.

Here immunoSEQ multiplex PCR was the method, and the copy in TCRdb shows in-frame clones only, minus some. The table has tens of thousands of clones, roughly 78% seen once; the top ten hold 30% to 40%. Germline CDR1 SGHTA, CDR2 FQGTGA. The CDR3 has 19 amino acids. V trimming: 3 bases; J trimming: 0 bases; junction bases outside the gene matches: 10. Genomic DNA template from tumor biopsies or peripheral blood, roughly 616 ng to 6,500 ng input. The chain employs TRBV7-3 and TRBJ2-3, with 12 bases that match TRBD2. The sequencing used PBMCs, collected before anti-PD-1 treatment. The receptor was isolated from a human donor with basal cell carcinoma. The CDR3 bases are TGTGCCAGCAGCTTCGCGACTAGCGGGGGACTGTCTAGCACAGATACGCAGTATTTT. It is translated as CASSFATSGGLSSTDTQYF.